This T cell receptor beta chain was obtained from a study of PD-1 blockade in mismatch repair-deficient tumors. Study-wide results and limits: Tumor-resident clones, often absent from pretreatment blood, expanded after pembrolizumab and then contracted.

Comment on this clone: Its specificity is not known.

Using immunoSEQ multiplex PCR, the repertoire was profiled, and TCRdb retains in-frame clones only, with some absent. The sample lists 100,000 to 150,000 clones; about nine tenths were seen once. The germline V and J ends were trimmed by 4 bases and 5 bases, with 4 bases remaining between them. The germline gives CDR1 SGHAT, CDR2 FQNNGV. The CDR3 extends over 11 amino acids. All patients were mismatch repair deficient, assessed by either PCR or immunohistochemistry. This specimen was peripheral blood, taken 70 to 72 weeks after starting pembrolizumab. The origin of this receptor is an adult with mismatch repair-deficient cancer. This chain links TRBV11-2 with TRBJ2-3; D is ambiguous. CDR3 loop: CASSSGDTQYF. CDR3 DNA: TGTGCCAGCAGCTCGGGAGATACGCAGTATTTT.